The 20 T cell receptor beta chains presented below share a single source sample, sequenced in a study of cytomegalovirus exposure and HLA in healthy donors (dated by TCRdb to the late 2010s). Library method: the immunoSEQ multiplex PCR assay. For the multiplex PCR, a mixture combining 60 forward primers for TCR Vbeta segments and 13 reverse primers for TCR Jbeta segments was used. TCRdb took over this immuneACCESS table, retaining in-frame rearrangements with V and J assigned. Such tables are incomplete; in checked studies, under half of the missing clones stem from an unresolved V gene, and the remainder is unexplained. This sample is represented by roughly 220,000 clones; 79% of them were singletons. The biggest ten clones account for roughly 1.6% of the sample. The sequenced material came from PBMCs. These TCRs come from a man between 50 and 59 years old in good health and CMV-seronegative.

The chain is built from TRBV7-8 and TRBJ2-2; weak D call: TRBD1 (7 bases). The CDR3 totals 19 residues. CDR1 is SGHVS, CDR2 FQNEAQ, per germline. The V and J ends lost 3 bases and 1 base respectively, with 21 bases between them. CDR3 DNA sequence: TGTGCCAGCAGCTTTAAACAGGTTCAGGGGGGACTGAACACCGGGGAGCTGTTTTTT. Protein sequence: CASSFKQVQGGLNTGELFF.

The J gene is TRBJ1-2, the V gene TRBV29-1; D is unclear. Germline V gives CDR1 SQVTM, CDR2 ANQGSEA. V was clipped by 6 bases and J by 11 bases, with 16 bases between them. The CDR3 has 11 amino acids. CDR3 protein: CSVLSEGRYTF. The CDR3, as DNA: TGCAGCGTCCTGTCCGAGGGAAGATACACCTTC.

This rearrangement joins TRBV6-5 to TRBJ2-3; D is ambiguous. Germline values: CDR1 MNHEY, CDR2 SVGAGI. CDR3 length: 14 residues. Trimming shortened V by 1 base and J by 2 bases, and 7 bases separated the two germline ends. Written as DNA, the CDR3 is TGTGCCAGCAGTTACTTCGGTATCACAGATACGCAGTATTTT. This codes for CASSYFGITDTQYF.

The chain carries TRBV9 and TRBJ2-1; no clear D gene. Germline CDR1 is SGDLS and CDR2 is YYNGEE. This CDR3 region has 13 residues. Deletions cut 4 bases from V and 4 bases from J, with 9 bases between. CDR3 region: CASSPVVYNEQFF. In DNA, the CDR3 is TGTGCCAGCAGCCCGGTGGTTTACAATGAGCAGTTCTTC.

The V and J genes are TRBV9 and TRBJ2-7; 7 bases line up with TRBD2. J lost 3 bases, V lost 4 bases, and 16 bases had no gene match. CDR1 and CDR2 from the germline V gene are SGDLS and YYNGEE. The CDR3 extends over 17 amino acids. The CDR3 loop reads CASSPGGLAGVRYEQYF. CDR3 DNA: TGTGCCAGCAGCCCCGGGGGTTTGGCGGGAGTTCGCTACGAGCAGTACTTC.

The rearrangement uses TRBV6-5 and TRBJ2-7; 7 bases are a match to TRBD2. The germline CDR1 and CDR2 sequences are MNHEY and SVGAGI. The CDR3 has 15 amino acids. Unmatched junction bases numbered 6, after V lost 2 bases and J lost 2 bases. The CDR3 sequence is CASSYETSRAYEQYF. The DNA for the CDR3 is TGTGCCAGCAGTTACGAGACTAGCCGAGCCTACGAGCAGTACTTC.

The gene calls are TRBV4-1 and TRBJ2-1; possibly TRBD2 for D (6 bases). Germline CDR1 MGHRA, CDR2 YSYEKL. Trimming left V 0 bases short and J 2 bases short, with 14 bases between. There are 17 residues in the CDR3. The CDR3, as DNA: TGCGCCAGCAGCCAAGATCCGGGGGAGCGGACCTACAATGAGCAGTTCTTC. Amino acid sequence: CASSQDPGERTYNEQFF.

There are a few counts of this clone. This chain connects TRBV9 to TRBJ2-3, with 7 bases that match TRBD1. CDR1 SGDLS and CDR2 YYNGEE come from the germline V gene. The J segment lost 2 bases and the V segment lost 4 bases, leaving 13 bases of the junction unmatched. This CDR3 is 17 amino acids long. The CDR3 reads CASSFSMRDRFTDTQYF. The DNA for the CDR3 is TGTGCCAGCAGCTTCAGCATGAGGGACAGATTCACAGATACGCAGTATTTT.

This clone was counted a few times. The chain uses TRBV29-1 and TRBJ2-1, with D possibly TRBD2 on 6 matching bases. Trimming left V 6 bases short and J 9 bases short, with 15 bases between. The CDR3 is 12 amino acids. The germline CDR1 and CDR2 sequences are SQVTM and ANQGSEA. This chain's CDR3 is CSVLLASGEQFF. The CDR3 DNA follows: TGCAGCGTCCTACTAGCCTCGGGTGAGCAGTTCTTC.

The V gene is TRBV6-5, the J gene TRBJ1-2, with 7 bases lining up with TRBD1. Germline assignment: CDR1 MNHEY and CDR2 SVGAGI. The V gene end was trimmed by 6 bases and the J gene end by 2 bases; junction bases not matched to a gene: 9. CDR3 length: 15 residues. CDR3 region: CASRPGQVNNYGYTF. Written as DNA, the CDR3 is TGTGCCAGCAGGCCCGGACAGGTCAACAACTATGGCTACACCTTC.

This clone was seen just once. V and J are TRBV5-5 and TRBJ1-3; the match to TRBD1 covers 9 bases. V was pared by 3 bases and J by 8 bases, with 9 bases of the junction left unmatched. The CDR3 contains 15 residues. Germline loops: CDR1 SGHKS, CDR2 YYEKEE (reference sequence). The CDR3 DNA is TGTGCCAGCAGCTCCCAGGGACAGGGAACGGACACCATATATTTT. This codes for CASSSQGQGTDTIYF.

The chain is built from TRBV25-1 and TRBJ2-2, with D possibly matching TRBD1 (5 bases). The CDR3 runs 15 residues. Trimming pared 2 bases from V and 4 bases from J, leaving 11 bases between. Germline CDR1 reads MGHDK; CDR2 reads SYGVNS. The CDR3 sequence is CASSERAGRTGELFF. In DNA form, the CDR3 reads TGTGCCAGCAGTGAAAGGGCAGGGCGCACCGGGGAGCTGTTTTTT.

The chain combines TRBV4-1 with TRBJ1-2, with 8 bases identical to TRBD1. The CDR3 loop spans 15 amino acids. From germline, CDR1 is MGHRA and CDR2 YSYEKL. Trimming removed 2 bases from V and 2 bases from J; junction bases left unmatched: 4. The CDR3 is CASSQFYRGNYGYTF. In DNA form, the CDR3 reads TGCGCCAGCAGCCAATTCTACAGGGGGAACTATGGCTACACCTTC.

The chain uses TRBV9 and TRBJ1-2, with a tentative D call TRBD1 (6 bases). With 4 bases removed from V and 2 bases from J, the gap between germline ends came to 21 bases. The CDR3 length is 17 residues. CDR1 and CDR2 (germline): SGDLS, YYNGEE. CDR3 bases: TGTGCCAGCAGCCAGGGGTTAGGGAATCAGGGGAACTATGGCTACACCTTC. It specifies CASSQGLGNQGNYGYTF.

The V call is TRBV19, the J call TRBJ2-1, with 10 nucleotides matching TRBD2. CDR1 LNHDA and CDR2 SQIVND come from the germline V gene (reference sequence). The trim removed 3 bases at V and 9 bases at J, leaving 11 bases unmatched. CDR3 length equals 16 residues. CDR3 loop: CASSILAGAFSGEQFF. CDR3 coding DNA: TGTGCCAGTAGTATCCTAGCGGGAGCGTTTAGTGGTGAGCAGTTCTTC.

A few counts support this clone. In DNA form, the CDR3 reads TGTGCCAGCACTCAGTCGGACAGGCCAAATGAGCAGTTCTTC. This gives the protein CASTQSDRPNEQFF. The genes are TRBV28 and TRBJ2-1; 7 nucleotides agree with TRBD1. The CDR3 sequence is 14 residues long. CDR1 MDHEN and CDR2 SYDVKM come from the germline V gene. The V gene end was trimmed by 7 bases and the J gene end by 7 bases; junction bases not matched to a gene: 10.

This chain connects TRBV9 to TRBJ2-1; 11 bases align to TRBD2. V lost 4 bases, J lost 3 bases, and 3 bases stayed unmatched. Germline CDR1 is SGDLS and CDR2 is YYNGEE. The CDR3 has 15 amino acids. The CDR3 nucleotides read TGTGCCAGCAGCTACACTAGCGGGAGCTACAATGAGCAGTTCTTC. Amino acid sequence: CASSYTSGSYNEQFF.

The chain joins TRBV13 to TRBJ2-5, with D unresolved. V was trimmed by 0 bases and J by 1 base, leaving 6 bases between them. Germline V gene sequence: CDR1 PRHDT, CDR2 FYEKMQ (reference sequence). This CDR3 has 14 amino acids. For the CDR3, the DNA is TGTGCCAGCAGCTTAGGGTACAGCCAAGAGACCCAGTACTTC. Translating it yields CASSLGYSQETQYF.

The genes are TRBV29-1 and TRBJ2-7; 8 positions agree with TRBD1. Germline V gene sequence: CDR1 SQVTM, CDR2 ANQGSEA. J gave up 0 bases and V 3 bases, and 4 bases lay outside the gene matches. CDR3 length: 14 residues. This CDR3 reads CSVDYGTGSYEQYF. The CDR3 bases are TGCAGCGTTGATTATGGGACAGGCTCCTACGAGCAGTACTTC.

This clone was detected a few times. This chain joins TRBV28 and TRBJ2-7; 9 bases are a match to TRBD1. In germline, CDR1 is MDHEN, CDR2 SYDVKM. The CDR3 consists of 14 residues. J was trimmed by 6 bases and V by 6 bases; bases with no gene match: 9. The CDR3 spells CASREAGQGVEQYF. CDR3 bases: TGTGCCAGCAGGGAAGCGGGACAGGGAGTCGAGCAGTACTTC.